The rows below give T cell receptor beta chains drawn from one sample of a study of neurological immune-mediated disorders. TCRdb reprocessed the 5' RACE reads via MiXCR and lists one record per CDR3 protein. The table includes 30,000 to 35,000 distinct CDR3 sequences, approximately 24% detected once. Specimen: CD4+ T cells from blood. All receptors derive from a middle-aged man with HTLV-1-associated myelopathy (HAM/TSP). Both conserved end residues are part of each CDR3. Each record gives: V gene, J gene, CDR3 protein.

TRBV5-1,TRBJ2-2,CASSLGGQDTGELFF
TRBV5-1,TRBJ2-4,CASSAFHRDRLAKNIQYF
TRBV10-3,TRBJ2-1,CAISRTSGSYNEQFF
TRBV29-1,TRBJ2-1,CSVGRVGPSYNEQFF
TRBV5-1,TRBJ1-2,CASSLEVGGADYGYTF
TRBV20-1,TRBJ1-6,CSARETRAIVNSPLHF
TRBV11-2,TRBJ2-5,CASSPPSRQETQYF
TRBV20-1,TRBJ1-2,CSASVSQGGYGYTF
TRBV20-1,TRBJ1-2,CSGGNGNYGYTF
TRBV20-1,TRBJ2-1,CSARDASGRSDEQFF
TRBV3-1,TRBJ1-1,CASSRDGASSYNEQFSGTGLAFF
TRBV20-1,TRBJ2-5,CSARELAVVRETQYF
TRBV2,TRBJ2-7,CATAGGPTHEQYF
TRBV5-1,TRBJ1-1,CASSYGISAEAFF
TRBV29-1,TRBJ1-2,CSVPAGGSGYGYTF
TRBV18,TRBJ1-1,CASSPPGTLATEAFF
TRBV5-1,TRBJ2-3,CASSVDRGSTDTQYF
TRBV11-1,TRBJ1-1,CASRLSSGRNTEAFF
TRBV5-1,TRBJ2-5,CASREQRIQETQYF
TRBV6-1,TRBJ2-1,CASSNQGTSGVGNEQFF
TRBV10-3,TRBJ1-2,CAISELGVLGGYTF
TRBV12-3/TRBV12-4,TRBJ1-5,CASTTGGVENQPQHF
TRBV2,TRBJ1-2,CASSLDRKYGYTF
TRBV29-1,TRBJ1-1,CSVERQQNTEAFF
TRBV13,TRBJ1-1,CASSDTGNVAFF
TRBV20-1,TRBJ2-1,CSARDRGVGQFF
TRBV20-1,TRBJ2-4,CSAMGGVKNIQYF
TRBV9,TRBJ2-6,CASSPNSALSGANVLTF
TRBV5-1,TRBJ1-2,CASSPLDSQYGYTF
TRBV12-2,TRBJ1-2,CASRPKGDYTF
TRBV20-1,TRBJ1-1,CSASVWVNTEAFF
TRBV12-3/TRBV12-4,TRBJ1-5,CASSPAVTQPQHF
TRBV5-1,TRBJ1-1,CASSYGQGLNTEAFF
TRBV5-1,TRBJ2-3,CASSPLAGGLGTDTQYF
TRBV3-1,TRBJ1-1,CASSQSGQGAFF
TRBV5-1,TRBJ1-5,CASSWGGTDQPQHF
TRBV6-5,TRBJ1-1,CASTTPGGKAEAFF
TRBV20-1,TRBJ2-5,CSSGAGWPYQETQYF
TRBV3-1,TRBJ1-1,CASSRGPDTEAFF
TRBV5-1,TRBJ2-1,CASSLEGYYNEQFF
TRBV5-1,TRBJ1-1,CASSLDGSYGTEAFF
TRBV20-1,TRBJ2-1,CSARDHDLAGSNEQFF
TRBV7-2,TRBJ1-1,CASSLAIMNTEAFF
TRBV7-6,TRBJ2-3,CASSLVGTTSTDTQYF
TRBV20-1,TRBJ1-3,CSASRTGGSGNTIYF
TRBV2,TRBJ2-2,CASTHNTNTGELFF
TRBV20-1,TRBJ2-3,CSARVGSDTQYF
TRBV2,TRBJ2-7,CASSPLDWSYEQYF
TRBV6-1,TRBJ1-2,CASSEGIASYGYTF
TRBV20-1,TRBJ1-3,CSASRGVGNTIYF
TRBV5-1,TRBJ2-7,CASSLGLGRTYEQYF
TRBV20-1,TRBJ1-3,CSARDGVVRGRGNTIYF
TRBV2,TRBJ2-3,CASTRLSTDTQYF
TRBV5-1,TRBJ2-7,CASSADNSRREQYF
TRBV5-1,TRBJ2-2,CASSLDRASTGELFF